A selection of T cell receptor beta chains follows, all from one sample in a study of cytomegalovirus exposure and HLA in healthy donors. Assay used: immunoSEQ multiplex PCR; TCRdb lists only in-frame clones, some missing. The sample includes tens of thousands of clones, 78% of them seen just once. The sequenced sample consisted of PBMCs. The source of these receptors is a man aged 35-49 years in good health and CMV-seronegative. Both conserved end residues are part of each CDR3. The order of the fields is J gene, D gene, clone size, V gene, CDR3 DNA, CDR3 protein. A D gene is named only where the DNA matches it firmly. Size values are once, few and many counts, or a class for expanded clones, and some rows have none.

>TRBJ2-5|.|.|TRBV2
TGTGCCAGCTCGCGGGGCCAAGAGACCCAGTACTTC
CASSRGQETQYF
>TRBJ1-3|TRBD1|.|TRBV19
TGTGCCAGTATTGGACAGGACTCTGGAAACACCATATATTTT
CASIGQDSGNTIYF
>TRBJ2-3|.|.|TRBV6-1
TGTGCCAGCAGTGGACAGGAATGGGATACGCAGTATTTT
CASSGQEWDTQYF
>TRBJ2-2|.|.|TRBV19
TGTGCCAGTACCTATACCTCAACCGGGGAGCTGTTTTTT
CASTYTSTGELFF
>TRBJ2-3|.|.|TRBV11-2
TGTGCCAGCAGCCCCAGGCAGGGCACAGATACGCAGTATTTT
CASSPRQGTDTQYF
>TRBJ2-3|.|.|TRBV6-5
TGTGCCAGCACCAGGAGGGAATCAGATACGCAGTATTTT
CASTRRESDTQYF
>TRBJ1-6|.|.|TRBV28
TGTGCCAGCACTTGGGGGGGGAGCTCCTATAATTCACCCCTCCACTTT
CASTWGGSSYNSPLHF
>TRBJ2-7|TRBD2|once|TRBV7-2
TGTGCCAGCAGCTCAGCGCGGACTAGTACCTACGAGCAGTACTTC
CASSSARTSTYEQYF
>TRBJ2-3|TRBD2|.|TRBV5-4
TGTGCCAGCAGCGGGCCGGGACTAGCGGGGGGGCTAGGTACGCAGTATTTT
CASSGPGLAGGLGTQYF
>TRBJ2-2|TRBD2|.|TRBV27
TGTGCCAGCAGTGCGACTAGCGGGAGCGCCGGGGAGCTGTTTTTT
CASSATSGSAGELFF
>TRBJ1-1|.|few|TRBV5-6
TGTGCCAGCAGCTTGGAGCGGGGGGCGAACACTGAAGCTTTCTTT
CASSLERGANTEAFF
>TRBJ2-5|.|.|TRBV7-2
TGTGCCAGCAGCTCAGGGGGGTATAGCCCGCAAGAGACCCAGTACTTC
CASSSGGYSPQETQYF
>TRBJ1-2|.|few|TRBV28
TGTGCCAGCAGTTTAGTGGCAGTAAGCTATGGCTACACCTTC
CASSLVAVSYGYTF
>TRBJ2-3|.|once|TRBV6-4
TGTGCCAGCAGTGACCTACCCTCAGGGACAGATACGCAGTATTTT
CASSDLPSGTDTQYF
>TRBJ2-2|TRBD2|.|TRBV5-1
TGCGCCAGCAGCTTGGGGCTAGCGGGCCCGCCGGGGACCGGGGAGCTGTTTTTT
CASSLGLAGPPGTGELFF
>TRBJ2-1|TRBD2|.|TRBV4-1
TGCGCCAGCAGCCTCGCGGGAGACTACAATGAGCAGTTCTTC
CASSLAGDYNEQFF
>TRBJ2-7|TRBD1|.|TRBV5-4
TGTGCCAGCAGCCCCACCCGACAGGGTGGCTCCTACGAGCAGTACTTC
CASSPTRQGGSYEQYF
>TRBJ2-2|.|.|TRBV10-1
TGCGCCAGCATCCATGGAGGGAGCGGGGAGCTGTTTTTT
CASIHGGSGELFF
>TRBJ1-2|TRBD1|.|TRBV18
TGTGCCAGCTCACCTTGGGACAGCCATGGCTACACCTTC
CASSPWDSHGYTF
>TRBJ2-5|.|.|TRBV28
TGTGCCAGCAGTTGGGAGACAGGGCGGGGAGTCCAGTACTTC
CASSWETGRGVQYF
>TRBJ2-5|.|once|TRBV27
TGTGCCAGCAGTTCTCAGGGTACAGAGACCCAGTACTTC
CASSSQGTETQYF
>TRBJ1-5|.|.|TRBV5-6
TGTGCCAGCAGCTTGTGGCGGGGGGTTGGCAATCAGCCCCAGCATTTT
CASSLWRGVGNQPQHF
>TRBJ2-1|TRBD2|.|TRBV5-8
TGTGCCAGCAGCTTGTACCTAGCGGGGTACAATGAGCAGTTCTTC
CASSLYLAGYNEQFF
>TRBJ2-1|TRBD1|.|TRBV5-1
TGCGCCAGCAGCCGGGACAGGGGGATGTATGAGCAGTTCTTC
CASSRDRGMYEQFF
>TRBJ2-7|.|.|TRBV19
TGTGCCACGACGGGGACACCCTCCTACGAGCAGTACTTC
CATTGTPSYEQYF
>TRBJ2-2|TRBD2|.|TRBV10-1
TGCGCCACCGCGGGGGGGGGCACCGGGGAGCTGTTTTTT
CATAGGGTGELFF
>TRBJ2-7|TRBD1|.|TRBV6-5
TGTGCCAGCAGTTACTCGGGGACAGGGGTCTACGAGCAGTACTTC
CASSYSGTGVYEQYF
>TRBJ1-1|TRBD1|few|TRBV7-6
TGTGCCAGCAGCACTTGGGACAGGGGGCGGACTGAAGCTTTCTTT
CASSTWDRGRTEAFF
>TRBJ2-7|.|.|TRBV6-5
TGTGCCAGCAGCCGGGACTCCTCTTCCTACGAGCAGTACTTC
CASSRDSSSYEQYF
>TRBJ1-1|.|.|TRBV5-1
TGCGCCAGCAGCCCACACCCCCAGGGTGAAGCTTTCTTT
CASSPHPQGEAFF
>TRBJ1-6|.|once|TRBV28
TGTGCCAGCAGTTTACAGGTTTCACCCCTCCACTTT
CASSLQVSPLHF
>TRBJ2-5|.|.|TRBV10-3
TGTGCCATCAGCCTCGTAAAAGAGACCCAGTACTTC
CAISLVKETQYF
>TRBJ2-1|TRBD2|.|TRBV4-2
TGTGCCAGCAGCCAAGTCCGTAGAGCCACTAGCGGGAGTAACCCGAGCTCCTACAATGAGCAGTTCTTC
CASSQVRRATSGSNPSSYNEQFF
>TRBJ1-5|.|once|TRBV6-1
TGTGCCAGCAGTGGAGGGGGTAATCAGCCCCAGCATTTT
CASSGGGNQPQHF
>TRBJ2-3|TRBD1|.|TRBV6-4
TGTGCCAGCAGTCCGACAGGGGCCACAGATACGCAGTATTTT
CASSPTGATDTQYF
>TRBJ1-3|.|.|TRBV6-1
TGTGCCAGCAGTGAAGCCTCTCTAACAAGGGGTGGAAACACCATATATTTT
CASSEASLTRGGNTIYF
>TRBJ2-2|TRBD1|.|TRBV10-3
TGTGCCATCAGTGAGTCGACAGGGTCCCCCGGGGAGCTGTTTTTT
CAISESTGSPGELFF
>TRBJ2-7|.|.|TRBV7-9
TGTGCCAGCAGCCTCCGGGGCTACGAGCAGTACTTC
CASSLRGYEQYF
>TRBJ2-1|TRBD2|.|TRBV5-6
TGTGCCAGCAGCGTGAAGTCTAGCGGGAGCTCCTACAATGAGCAGTTCTTC
CASSVKSSGSSYNEQFF
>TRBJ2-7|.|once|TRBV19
TGTGCCAGTAGTATCGACGCGGCGGGCTCCTACGAGCAGTACTTC
CASSIDAAGSYEQYF
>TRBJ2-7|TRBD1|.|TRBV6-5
TGTGCCAGCAGATTGGACAGGCCGTCATCCTACGAGCAGTACTTC
CASRLDRPSSYEQYF
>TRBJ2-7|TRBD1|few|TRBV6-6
TGTGCCAGCAGTTACGCTACCGGGACAGGGCTCGACGAGCAGTACTTC
CASSYATGTGLDEQYF
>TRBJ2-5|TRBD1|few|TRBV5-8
TGTGCCAGCAGCTTGGGGGGCAGGGGGCGAGAGACCCAGTACTTC
CASSLGGRGRETQYF
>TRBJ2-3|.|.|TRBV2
TGTGCCAGCAGCAGCCGGGTGATGTATTTT
CASSSRVMYF
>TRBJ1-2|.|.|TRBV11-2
TGTGCCAGCAGCTTAGCTTCGGGTGGCCGGGGTGACTACACCTTC
CASSLASGGRGDYTF
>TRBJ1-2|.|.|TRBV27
TGTGCCAGCATCCTTTATCGAGCAGGAAGGTTGCATGGCTACACCTTC
CASILYRAGRLHGYTF
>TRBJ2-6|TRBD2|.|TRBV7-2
TGTGCCAGCAGCCCGGGGGGGGCTGGGGCCAACGTCCTGACTTTC
CASSPGGAGANVLTF